The clone carrying this T cell receptor (beta chain) was counted ten times or more. Its antigen is not known. The data stem from a study of T cell repertoires in cytomegalovirus infection. Across the whole study: Public TCR beta signatures provided an indication of both CMV infection and a matching HLA type. Study-wide findings and caveats: Individuals carrying CMV plus the relevant HLA were identified by cumulative frequency of public TCR beta families. Dominant in the ex vivo response were TCR beta clonotypes restricted by HLA-C and specific for CMV.

Each CDR3 protein gets one entry after TCRdb re-called the reads with MiXCR. The table lists roughly 640,000 distinct CDR3 sequences, roughly 24% of them singletons. The CDR3 contains 17 residues. V lost 2 bases and J lost 5, with 20 bases in between. The germline gives CDR1 MNHEY, CDR2 SVGAGI. The chain employs TRBV6-5 and TRBJ2-3; TRBD2 might be the D (6 bases). The TCR comes from a human donor in good health (CMV status not recorded). Some clones in this sample may be carry-over from other donors' samples. The specimen sequenced was CD8+ T cells from PBMCs. The CDR3 reads CASSYGEVLSHRDTQYF. The CDR3 DNA reads as TGTGCCAGCAGTTACGGGGAGGTCCTCTCCCACAGAGATACGCAGTATTTT.